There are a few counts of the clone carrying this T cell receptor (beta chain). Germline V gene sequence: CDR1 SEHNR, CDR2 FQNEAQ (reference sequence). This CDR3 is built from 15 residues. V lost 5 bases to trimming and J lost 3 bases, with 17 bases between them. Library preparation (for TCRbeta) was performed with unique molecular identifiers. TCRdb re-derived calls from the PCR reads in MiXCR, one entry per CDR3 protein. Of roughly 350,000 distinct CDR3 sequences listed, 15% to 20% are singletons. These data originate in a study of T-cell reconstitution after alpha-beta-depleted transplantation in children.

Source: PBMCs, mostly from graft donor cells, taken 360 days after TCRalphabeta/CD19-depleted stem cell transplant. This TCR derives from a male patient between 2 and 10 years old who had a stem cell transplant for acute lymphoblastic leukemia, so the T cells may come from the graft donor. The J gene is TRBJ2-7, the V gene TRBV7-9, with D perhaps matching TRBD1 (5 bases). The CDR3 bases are TGTGCCAGCAGCCTACCTAGGGGCATGTACTACGAGCAGTACTTC. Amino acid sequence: CASSLPRGMYYEQYF.